This T cell receptor (beta chain) is from a study of tumor and adjacent non-tumor tissue in lung cancer. No cell sorting was done before RNA was extracted from the tissue. The library came from three nested PCR rounds adapted from ARM-PCR protocols. TCRdb re-called the multiplex PCR reads with MiXCR, one entry per CDR3 protein. Found here are more than 70,000 distinct CDR3 sequences, roughly two thirds of them singletons; the top ten hold about 15%. This CDR3 is built from 12 residues. Germline values: CDR1 MDHEN, CDR2 SYDVKM. Trimming shortened V by 7 bases and J by 10 bases, and 14 bases separated the two germline ends.

Sequenced input: lung tumor tissue. This chain joins TRBV28 and TRBJ2-1, with D possibly being TRBD1 (5 bases). This sequence was found in a man in his 70s with non-small cell lung cancer. This CDR3 reads CASNTTALEQFF. For the CDR3, the DNA is TGTGCCAGCAACACGACAGCCCTAGAGCAGTTCTTC.